This T cell receptor beta chain was captured in a study of cytomegalovirus exposure and HLA in healthy donors. The overall study: Early released data had around 89 million unique TCRs, all coming from HLA-typed donors.

General study points: The investigators catalogued 180 or so TCR beta chains as cytomegalovirus-associated.

Researchers ran the PCR with 60 Vbeta and 13 Jbeta primers. Clones were read by immunoSEQ multiplex PCR, and TCRdb kept only the in-frame ones, dropping some. The sample yields approximately 94,000 clones, 70% to 85% seen once. As to this clone: The target antigen is unknown.

CDR1 is LGHNA and CDR2 is YNFKEQ in the germline V gene. Trimming at V came to 5 bases and at J to 5 bases, leaving 10 bases not matched to a gene. This CDR3 has 16 residues. The receptor was derived from a man aged 30 to 39 in good health and CMV-seropositive. Sequences were obtained from PBMCs. The chain uses TRBV4-2 and TRBJ2-5, with 11 positions matching TRBD1. In DNA, the CDR3 is TGTGCCAGCAGCAGATGGTCAGGACAGGGGGCTGAGACCCAGTACTTC. Its translation: CASSRWSGQGAETQYF.